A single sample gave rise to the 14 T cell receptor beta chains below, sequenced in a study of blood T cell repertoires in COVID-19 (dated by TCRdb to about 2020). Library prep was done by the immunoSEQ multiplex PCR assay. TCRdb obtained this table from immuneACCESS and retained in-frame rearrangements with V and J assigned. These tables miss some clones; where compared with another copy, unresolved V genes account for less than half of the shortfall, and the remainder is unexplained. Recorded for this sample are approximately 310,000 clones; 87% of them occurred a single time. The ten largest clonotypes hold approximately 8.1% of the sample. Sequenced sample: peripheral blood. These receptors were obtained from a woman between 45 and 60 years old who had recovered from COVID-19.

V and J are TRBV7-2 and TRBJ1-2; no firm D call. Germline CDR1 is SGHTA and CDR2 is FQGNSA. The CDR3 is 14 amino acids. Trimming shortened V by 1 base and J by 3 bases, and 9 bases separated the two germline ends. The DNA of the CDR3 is TGTGCCAGCAGCTTAGGGTCAGGCTACTATGGCTACACCTTC. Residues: CASSLGSGYYGYTF.

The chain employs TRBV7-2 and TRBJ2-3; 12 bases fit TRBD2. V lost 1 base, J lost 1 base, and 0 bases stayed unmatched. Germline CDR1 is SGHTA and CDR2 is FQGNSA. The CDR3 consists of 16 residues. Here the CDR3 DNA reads TGTGCCAGCAGCTTAGGGACTAGCGGGGGCACAGATACGCAGTATTTT. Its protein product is CASSLGTSGGTDTQYF.

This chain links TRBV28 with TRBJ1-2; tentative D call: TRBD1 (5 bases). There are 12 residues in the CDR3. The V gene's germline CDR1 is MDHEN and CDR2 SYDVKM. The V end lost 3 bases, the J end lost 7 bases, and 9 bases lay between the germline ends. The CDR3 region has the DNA TGTGCCAGCAGTTTGCAGGGAAGTGGCTACACCTTC. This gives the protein CASSLQGSGYTF.

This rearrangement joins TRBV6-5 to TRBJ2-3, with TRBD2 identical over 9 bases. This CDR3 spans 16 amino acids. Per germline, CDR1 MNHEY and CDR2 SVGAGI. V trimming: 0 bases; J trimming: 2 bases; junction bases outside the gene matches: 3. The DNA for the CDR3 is TGTGCCAGCAGTTACTCGGCTAGCGGGGCCACAGATACGCAGTATTTT. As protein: CASSYSASGATDTQYF.

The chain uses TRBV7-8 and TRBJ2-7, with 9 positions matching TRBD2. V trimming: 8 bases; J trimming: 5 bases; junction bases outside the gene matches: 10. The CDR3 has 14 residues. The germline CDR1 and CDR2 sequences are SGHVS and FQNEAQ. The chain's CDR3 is CASATGTSPHEQYF. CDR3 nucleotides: TGTGCCAGCGCCACCGGGACTAGCCCCCACGAGCAGTACTTC.

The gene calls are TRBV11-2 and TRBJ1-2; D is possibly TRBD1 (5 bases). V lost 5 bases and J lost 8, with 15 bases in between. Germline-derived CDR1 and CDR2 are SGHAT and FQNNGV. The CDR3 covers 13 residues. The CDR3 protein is CASSGAGFDGYTF. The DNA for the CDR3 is TGTGCCAGCAGCGGCGCAGGGTTCGACGGCTACACCTTC.

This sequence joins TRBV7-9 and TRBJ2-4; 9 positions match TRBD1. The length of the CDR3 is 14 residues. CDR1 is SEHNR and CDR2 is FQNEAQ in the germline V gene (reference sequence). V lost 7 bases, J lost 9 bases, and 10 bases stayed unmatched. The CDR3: CASTKGQGRGIQYF. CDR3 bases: TGTGCCAGCACCAAGGGACAGGGTCGCGGCATTCAGTACTTC. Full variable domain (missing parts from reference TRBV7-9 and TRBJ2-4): DTGVSQNPRHKITKRGQNVTFRCDPISEHNRLYWYRQTLGQGPEFLTYFQNEAQLEKSRLLSDRFSAERPKGSFSTLEIQRTEQGDSAMYLCASTKGQGRGIQYFGAGTRLSVL.

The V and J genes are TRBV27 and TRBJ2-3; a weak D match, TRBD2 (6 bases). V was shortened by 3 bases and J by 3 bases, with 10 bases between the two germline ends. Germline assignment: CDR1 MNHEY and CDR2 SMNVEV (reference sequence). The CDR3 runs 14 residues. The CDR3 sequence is CASSLAGPTDTQYF. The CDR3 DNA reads TGTGCCAGCAGTTTGGCGGGGCCTACAGATACGCAGTATTTT.

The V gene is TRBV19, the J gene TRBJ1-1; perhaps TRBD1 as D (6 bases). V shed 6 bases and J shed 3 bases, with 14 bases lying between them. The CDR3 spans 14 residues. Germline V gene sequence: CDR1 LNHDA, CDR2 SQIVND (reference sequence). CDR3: CASRRTAVDTEAFF. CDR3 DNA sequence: TGTGCCAGTAGGAGGACAGCCGTTGACACTGAAGCTTTCTTT. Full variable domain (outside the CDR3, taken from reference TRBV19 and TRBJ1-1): DGGITQSPKYLFRKEGQNVTLSCEQNLNHDAMYWYRQDPGQGLRLIYYSQIVNDFQKGDIAEGYSVSREKKESFPLTVTSAQKNPTAFYLCASRRTAVDTEAFFGQGTRLTVV.

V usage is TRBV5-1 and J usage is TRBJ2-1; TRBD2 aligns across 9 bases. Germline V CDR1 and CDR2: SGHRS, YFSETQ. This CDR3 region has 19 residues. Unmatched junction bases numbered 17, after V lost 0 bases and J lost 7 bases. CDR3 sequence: CASSLARIAGEGAWNEQFF. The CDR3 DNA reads TGCGCCAGCAGCTTGGCCAGGATAGCGGGAGAGGGGGCTTGGAATGAGCAGTTCTTC.

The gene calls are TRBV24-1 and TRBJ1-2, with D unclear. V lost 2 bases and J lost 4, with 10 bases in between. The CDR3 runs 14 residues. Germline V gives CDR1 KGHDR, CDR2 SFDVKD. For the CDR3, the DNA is TGTGCCACCAGTGATTCCTTCCAACTCTATGGCTACACCTTC. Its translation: CATSDSFQLYGYTF.

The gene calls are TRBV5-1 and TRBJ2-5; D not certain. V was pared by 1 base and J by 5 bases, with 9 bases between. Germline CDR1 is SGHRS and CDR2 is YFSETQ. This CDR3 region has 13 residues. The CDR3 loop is CASSLPGRETQYF. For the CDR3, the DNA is TGCGCCAGCAGCTTGCCCGGTCGGGAGACCCAGTACTTC.

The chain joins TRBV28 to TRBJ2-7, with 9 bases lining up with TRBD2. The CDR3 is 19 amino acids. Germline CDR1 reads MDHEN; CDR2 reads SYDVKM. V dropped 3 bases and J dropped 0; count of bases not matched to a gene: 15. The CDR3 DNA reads TGTGCCAGCAGTTTCTTTCTCGAACTAGCGGGTCCAAGCTCCTACGAGCAGTACTTC. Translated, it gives CASSFFLELAGPSSYEQYF. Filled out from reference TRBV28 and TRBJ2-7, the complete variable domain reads DVKVTQSSRYLVKRTGEKVFLECVQDMDHENMFWYRQDPGLGLRLIYFSYDVKMKEKGDIPEGYSVSREKKERFSLILESASTNQTSMYLCASSFFLELAGPSSYEQYFGPGTRLTVT.

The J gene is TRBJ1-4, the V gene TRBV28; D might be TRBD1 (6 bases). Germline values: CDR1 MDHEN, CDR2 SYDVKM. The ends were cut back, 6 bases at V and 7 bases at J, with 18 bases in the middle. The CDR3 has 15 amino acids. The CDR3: CASSPTDRMPEKLFF. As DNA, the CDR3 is TGTGCCAGCAGCCCCACGGACAGAATGCCTGAAAAACTGTTTTTT.